This TCR beta chain was sequenced in a study of response to subunit inactivated influenza vaccine. In germline, CDR1 is SGHNT, CDR2 YENEEA. CDR3 length: 14 amino acids. V was trimmed by 4 bases and J by 2 bases, leaving 8 bases between them. TCRdb processed the RT-PCR reads anew with MiXCR; each CDR3 protein has one entry. Of hundreds of thousands of distinct CDR3 sequences in the sample, 16% were seen once. Whole-study findings and limits: Authors suggested each seasonal flu vaccination may recruit only limited numbers of new T cells.

Of note for this clonotype: What it binds is not known.

This material consisted of CD4+ T cells sorted from PBMCs, taken 23 to 25 months after vaccination. The sequence came from a man between 50 and 75 years old who received an inactivated influenza vaccine. V is TRBV11-3 and J is TRBJ2-2, with D unresolved. The CDR3 sequence: CASSSAANTGELFF. CDR3 bases: TGTGCCAGCAGCTCCGCAGCCAACACCGGGGAGCTGTTTTTT.